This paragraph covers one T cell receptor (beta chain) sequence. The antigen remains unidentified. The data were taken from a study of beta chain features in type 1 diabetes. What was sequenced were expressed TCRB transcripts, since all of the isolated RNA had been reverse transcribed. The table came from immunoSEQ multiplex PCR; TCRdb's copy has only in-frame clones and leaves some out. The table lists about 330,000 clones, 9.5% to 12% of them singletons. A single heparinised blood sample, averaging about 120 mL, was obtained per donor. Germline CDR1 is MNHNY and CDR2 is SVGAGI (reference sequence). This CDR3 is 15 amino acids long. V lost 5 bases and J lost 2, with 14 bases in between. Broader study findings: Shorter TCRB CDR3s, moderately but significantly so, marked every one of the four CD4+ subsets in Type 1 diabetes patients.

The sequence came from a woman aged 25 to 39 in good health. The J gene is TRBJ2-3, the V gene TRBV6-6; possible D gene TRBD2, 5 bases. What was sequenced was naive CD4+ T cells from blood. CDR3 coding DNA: TGTGCCAGCAGTCAATCCGTGGGAGCCACAGATACGCAGTATTTT. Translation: CASSQSVGATDTQYF.